This passage covers 27 T cell receptor beta chains from one sample sequenced in a study of cytomegalovirus exposure and HLA in healthy donors. A multiplex PCR was run with 60 Vbeta primers and 13 Jbeta primers. Produced via immunoSEQ multiplex PCR; TCRdb's table is partial and in-frame only. In the table there are 170,000 or so clones, less than 90% of which are singletons. Material: PBMCs. The receptors derive from a man between 18 and 35 years old in good health and CMV-seronegative.

The V gene is TRBV6-1, the J gene TRBJ1-6; 8 bases map to TRBD1. Germline V gene data show CDR1 as MNHNS and CDR2 as SASEGT. Losses at the gene ends were 0 bases for V and 9 bases for J; bases not matched to a gene: 4. The length of the CDR3 is 15 residues. The CDR3 protein is CASSEAAGGPSPLHF. In DNA form, the CDR3 reads TGTGCCAGCAGTGAAGCGGCAGGGGGCCCTTCACCCCTCCACTTT.

The chain couples TRBV15 to TRBJ1-4, with TRBD1 identical over 10 bases. The V gene end was trimmed by 0 bases and the J gene end by 7 bases; junction bases not matched to a gene: 8. CDR3 length: 17 amino acids. Germline V gives CDR1 LNHNV, CDR2 YYDKDF (reference sequence). The CDR3 DNA sequence: TGTGCCACCAGCAGAGATGCTATCCGGGACAGGGGTGAAAAACTGTTTTTT. Translation: CATSRDAIRDRGEKLFF.

This chain connects TRBV9 to TRBJ1-1; 8 bases match TRBD1. Unmatched junction bases numbered 12, after V lost 4 bases and J lost 4 bases. CDR3 length: 16 residues. Germline values: CDR1 SGDLS, CDR2 YYNGEE. The CDR3 DNA reads as TGTGCCAGCAGCCCTTGGACAGGGACGAGGAGCACTGAAGCTTTCTTT. As protein: CASSPWTGTRSTEAFF.

The V call is TRBV2, the J call TRBJ2-7, with 9 bases identical to TRBD1. The germline gives CDR1 SNHLY, CDR2 FYNNEI. CDR3 length equals 12 residues. V lost 6 bases to trimming and J lost 5 bases; unmatched junction nucleotides: 2. The CDR3 nucleotides are TGTGCCAGCAGGGACAGGGGCCACGAGCAGTACTTC. This codes for CASRDRGHEQYF. Complete variable domain (other parts from reference TRBV2 and TRBJ2-7): EPEVTQTPSHQVTQMGQEVILRCVPISNHLYFYWYRQILGQKVEFLVSFYNNEISEKSEIFDDQFSVERPDGSNFTLKIRSTKLEDSAMYFCASRDRGHEQYFGPGTRLTVT.

The V and J genes are TRBV6-5 and TRBJ1-2; 10 bases agree with TRBD1. The V gene's germline CDR1 is MNHEY and CDR2 SVGAGI. The CDR3 covers 14 residues. The J segment lost 6 bases and the V segment lost 6 bases, leaving 7 bases of the junction unmatched. The CDR3 reads CASRFRDRGDGYTF. The CDR3 coding sequence is TGTGCCAGCAGGTTCCGGGACAGGGGCGATGGCTACACCTTC.

This chain uses TRBV10-3 with TRBJ1-4; 7 nucleotides align to TRBD1. J lost 4 bases, V lost 8 bases, and 7 bases had no gene match. Germline lookup yields CDR1 ENHRY and CDR2 SYGVKD. This CDR3 region has 14 residues. The CDR3 here is CAIGAGTVNEKLFF. The CDR3 DNA is TGTGCCATCGGGGCCGGGACAGTTAATGAAAAACTGTTTTTT.

This clone was seen a single time. The chain uses TRBV19 and TRBJ2-4; TRBD2 aligns across 11 bases. CDR1 and CDR2 from the germline V gene are LNHDA and SQIVND (reference sequence). J lost 4 bases, V lost 4 bases, and 3 bases had no gene match. CDR3 length equals 15 residues. CDR3 sequence: CASSRASGGKNIQYF. CDR3 DNA sequence: TGTGCCAGTAGTAGGGCTAGCGGGGGGAAAAACATTCAGTACTTC.

This chain links TRBV15 with TRBJ2-5, with 8 bases fitting TRBD2. The germline CDR1 and CDR2 sequences are LNHNV and YYDKDF (reference sequence). J lost 4 bases, V lost 1 base, and 11 bases had no gene match. This CDR3 contains 17 residues. Written as DNA, the CDR3 is TGTGCCACCAGCAGAGTCGTCGGGGGGGCGGGTGGAGAGACCCAGTACTTC. As protein: CATSRVVGGAGGETQYF.

This clone has only a few counts. The chain couples TRBV2 to TRBJ1-2, with D tentatively TRBD1 (5 bases). Per the germline V gene, CDR1 is SNHLY and CDR2 is FYNNEI. Trimming took 6 bases from V and 4 from J, leaving 9 bases between them. The length of the CDR3 is 12 residues. The CDR3 DNA is TGTGCCAGCAGGGACACCCCCTATGGCTACACCTTC. This translates into CASRDTPYGYTF.

This clone was found once. The chain joins TRBV2 to TRBJ2-1; D unresolved. Trimming left V 7 bases short and J 0 bases short, with 10 bases between. This CDR3 is built from 14 residues. Germline lookup yields CDR1 SNHLY and CDR2 FYNNEI. The CDR3 reads CASKELPSYNEQFF. CDR3 DNA sequence: TGTGCCAGCAAAGAGTTACCCTCCTACAATGAGCAGTTCTTC.

This clone was observed a few times. The gene calls are TRBV2 and TRBJ1-6, with 8 nucleotides matching TRBD1. The CDR3 is 14 residues long. Trimming cost V 9 bases and J 8 bases; bases outside gene matches: 9. Germline V gives CDR1 SNHLY, CDR2 FYNNEI. The CDR3 region has the DNA TGTGCCAGGGGCCGACAGGGGAAAGATTCACCCCTCCACTTT. Translation gives CARGRQGKDSPLHF.

This clone occurred once. The V and J genes are TRBV6-5 and TRBJ2-7, with TRBD2 matching 9 bases. This CDR3 is built from 15 residues. Losses at the gene ends were 0 bases for V and 5 bases for J; bases not matched to a gene: 5. Germline V gene lookup returns CDR1 MNHEY and CDR2 SVGAGI. CDR3 nucleotide sequence: TGTGCCAGCAGTTACTCGGGACTAGCAGTCGACGAGCAGTACTTC. Its translation: CASSYSGLAVDEQYF.

V usage is TRBV7-9 and J usage is TRBJ2-1; D perhaps matches TRBD1 (5 bases). The CDR3 is made up of 15 amino acids. Looked up from germline, CDR1 is SEHNR and CDR2 is FQNEAQ (reference sequence). The V end lost 1 base, the J end lost 5 bases, and 12 bases lay between the germline ends. In DNA form, the CDR3 reads TGTGCCAGCAGCTTAGAGGGGTCCTATAACAATGAGCAGTTCTTC. Translation gives CASSLEGSYNNEQFF.

The genes are TRBV10-3 and TRBJ1-2; D remains unclear. Trimming left V 9 bases short and J 0 bases short, with 20 bases between. CDR1 is ENHRY, CDR2 SYGVKD, per germline. This CDR3 comprises 16 residues. CDR3 bases: TGTGCCATTTATGTGGAGCCACCACAAGCTAACTATGGCTACACCTTC. It encodes CAIYVEPPQANYGYTF.

The rearrangement uses TRBV13 and TRBJ2-3; possible D gene TRBD2, 5 bases. The V end lost 4 bases, the J end lost 0 bases, and 23 bases lay between the germline ends. The CDR3 sequence is 19 residues long. CDR1 and CDR2 from the germline V gene are PRHDT and FYEKMQ (reference sequence). This CDR3 is CASSSEEKAEEPSTDTQYF. CDR3 in DNA: TGTGCCAGCAGCTCCGAAGAGAAAGCGGAGGAGCCTAGCACAGATACGCAGTATTTT.

The chain employs TRBV27 and TRBJ2-1; D is ambiguous. This CDR3 spans 15 amino acids. Per the germline V gene, CDR1 is MNHEY and CDR2 is SMNVEV (reference sequence). Deletions cut 3 bases from V and 0 bases from J, with 9 bases between. The CDR3 coding sequence is TGTGCCAGCAGTTTTGACCGGAGCTCCTACAATGAGCAGTTCTTC. Protein product: CASSFDRSSYNEQFF.

CDR3 protein: CASSQEAASSYNEQFF. As DNA, the CDR3 is TGCGCCAGCAGCCAAGAGGCGGCCAGCTCCTACAATGAGCAGTTCTTC. The chain carries TRBV4-1 and TRBJ2-1; D ambiguous. CDR3 length: 16 amino acids. Germline CDR1 is MGHRA and CDR2 is YSYEKL. Trimming cost V 0 bases and J 0 bases, with 9 bases left between them.

This rearrangement joins TRBV28 to TRBJ2-2, with D possibly being TRBD2 (6 bases). This CDR3 is built from 15 residues. CDR1 is MDHEN and CDR2 is SYDVKM in the germline V gene. V was pared by 6 bases and J by 3 bases, with 14 bases between. The CDR3 sequence is CASRWDSADTGELFF. The CDR3 DNA reads as TGTGCCAGCAGATGGGACTCCGCGGACACCGGGGAGCTGTTTTTT.

The CDR3 nucleotides read TGCAGCGGTGGACAGCGCACAGATACGCAGTATTTT. Its protein product is CSGGQRTDTQYF. The chain has TRBV29-1 and TRBJ2-3, with a weak D call TRBD1 (6 bases). Trimming left V 7 bases short and J 1 base short, with 9 bases between. There are 12 residues in the CDR3. Germline CDR1 reads SQVTM; CDR2 reads ANQGSEA.

For this clone: Other nucleotide sequences in the sample specify the same CDR3. The chain employs TRBV28 and TRBJ1-2; D is possibly TRBD1 (5 bases). V was clipped by 2 bases and J by 5 bases, with 6 bases between them. The CDR3 sequence is 12 residues long. Germline CDR1 and CDR2: MDHEN and SYDVKM. The CDR3 is CASSLGGYGYTF. In nucleotides, the CDR3 is TGTGCCAGCAGTTTAGGGGGGTATGGCTACACCTTC.

V is TRBV5-1 and J is TRBJ1-4, with a tentative D call TRBD1 (6 bases). Germline CDR1 and CDR2: SGHRS and YFSETQ. Trimming pared 4 bases from V and 7 bases from J, leaving 26 bases between. This CDR3 spans 18 amino acids. CDR3 DNA: TGCGCCAGCAGCCTACAAGGGACATCGTATTCCGTGGGTGAAAAACTGTTTTTT. Amino acids: CASSLQGTSYSVGEKLFF.

This clone was seen only once. The chain combines TRBV6-1 with TRBJ2-7; weak D call: TRBD1 (5 bases). Germline assignment: CDR1 MNHNS and CDR2 SASEGT. CDR3 size: 12 residues. Trimming removed 4 bases from V and 6 bases from J, with 10 bases in between. This chain's CDR3 is CASSAGSSEQYF. CDR3 DNA sequence: TGTGCCAGCAGTGCAGGGTCTAGCGAGCAGTACTTC.

About this clone itself: Other DNA sequences from this sample encode an identical CDR3 as well. The rearrangement uses TRBV29-1 and TRBJ1-1; D call uncertain. The CDR3 loop spans 12 amino acids. Deletions cut 4 bases from V and 1 base from J, with 7 bases between. Germline V lookup: CDR1 SQVTM, CDR2 ANQGSEA. CDR3 sequence reads: CSVVQPNTEAFF. The DNA of the CDR3 is TGCAGCGTTGTACAGCCGAACACTGAAGCTTTCTTT.

This rearrangement joins TRBV4-1 to TRBJ1-2; D remains unclear. The CDR3 runs to 13 residues. Germline assignment: CDR1 MGHRA and CDR2 YSYEKL. Trimming removed 4 bases from V and 4 bases from J, with 10 bases in between. CDR3 residues: CASSPHGGYGYTF. In DNA, the CDR3 is TGCGCCAGCAGCCCACACGGAGGCTATGGCTACACCTTC.

The V call is TRBV5-6, the J call TRBJ2-7; TRBD1 matches at 10 bases. The CDR3 sequence is 15 residues long. Losses at the gene ends were 7 bases for V and 7 bases for J; bases not matched to a gene: 14. Germline CDR1 SGHDT, CDR2 YYEEEE. In DNA form, the CDR3 reads TGTGCCAGCTTGAGCATGGGGACAGGGGAGAGGGAGCAGTACTTC. Protein: CASLSMGTGEREQYF.

The rearrangement links TRBV7-2 to TRBJ2-2; a weak D match, TRBD1 (6 bases). CDR3 length: 15 amino acids. The V gene's germline CDR1 is SGHTA and CDR2 FQGNSA. V was pared by 5 bases and J by 2 bases, with 12 bases between. CDR3 residues: CASSPGQRNTGELFF. The CDR3, as DNA: TGTGCCAGCAGCCCGGGACAAAGAAACACCGGGGAGCTGTTTTTT.

This chain uses TRBV6-5 with TRBJ2-2; D gene unclear. The CDR3 runs 12 residues. Germline lookup yields CDR1 MNHEY and CDR2 SVGAGI. V was shortened by 10 bases and J by 2 bases, with 8 bases between the two germline ends. CDR3 in amino acids: CATNRNTGELFF. CDR3 sequence (DNA): TGTGCCACTAACAGAAACACCGGGGAGCTGTTTTTT.